The clone carrying this T cell receptor beta chain was seen a single time. Produced via immunoSEQ multiplex PCR; TCRdb's table is partial and in-frame only. The profile shows roughly 250,000 clones, approximately 80% of them singletons. V was clipped by 3 bases and J by 4 bases, with 5 bases between them. Germline CDR1 and CDR2: MGHRA and YSYEKL. CDR3 length equals 12 residues. The sample comes from a study of blood T cell repertoires in COVID-19. Study-wide background: The analysed material was cDNA or gDNA that came from T cells, B-cell-depleted T cells, or PBMCs.

V usage is TRBV4-1 and J usage is TRBJ2-3; the D is unclear. The receptor's source is an elderly woman with active or convalescent COVID-19. Specimen: peripheral blood. CDR3 region: CASSHPADTQYF. In nucleotides, the CDR3 is TGCGCCAGCAGCCACCCGGCAGATACGCAGTATTTT.